The 26 T cell receptor beta chains below were found in one sample sequenced in a study of OX40 agonist ivuxolimab in advanced cancers. Clones were read by immunoSEQ multiplex PCR, and TCRdb kept only the in-frame ones, dropping some. The sample consists of about 46,000 clones, roughly nine tenths of them appearing once. The sequencing here drew on CD4+ or CD8+ T cells sorted from blood, taken in a trial of the OX40 agonist ivuxolimab. These receptors were collected from an adult with an advanced solid tumor such as melanoma, head and neck, liver or kidney cancer.

The chain joins TRBV28 to TRBJ2-5; no reliable D call. CDR1 and CDR2 (germline): MDHEN, SYDVKM. This CDR3 has 15 amino acids. Between the trimmed V and J ends, which lost 4 bases and 5 bases, there was a span of 17 bases. The CDR3 protein is CASSSLGANVETQYF. CDR3 bases: TGTGCCAGCAGTTCCCTAGGCGCCAACGTGGAGACCCAGTACTTC.

J is TRBJ2-1 and V is TRBV15; the D gene could be TRBD1 or TRBD2 (6 bases each). Germline V CDR1 and CDR2: LNHNV, YYDKDF (reference sequence). The CDR3 spans 14 residues. V shed 0 bases and J shed 10 bases, with 13 bases lying between them. The CDR3, as DNA: TGTGCCACCAGCAGAGATAGGGGGGCCCGAGAGCAGTTCTTC. Encoded protein: CATSRDRGAREQFF.

This clone was counted between two and nine times. This chain uses TRBV19 with TRBJ1-5, with unresolved D. The CDR3 covers 14 residues. Germline CDR1 is LNHDA and CDR2 is SQIVND (reference sequence). Trimming took off 1 base at V and 6 bases at J, with 10 bases between the two ends. The CDR3 bases are TGTGCCAGTAGTATAGGGTCCATTGGTCAGCCCCAGCATTTT. Translated: CASSIGSIGQPQHF.

The chain combines TRBV19 with TRBJ1-2, with D tentatively TRBD1 (5 bases). This CDR3 is 14 amino acids long. The germline gives CDR1 LNHDA, CDR2 SQIVND (reference sequence). V was clipped by 4 bases and J by 4 bases, with 13 bases between them. The chain's CDR3 is CASSTPGLIYGYTF. The CDR3 DNA reads as TGTGCCAGTAGTACACCGGGACTGATCTATGGCTACACCTTC.

V gene TRBV7-9 combines with J gene TRBJ2-2; possibly TRBD2 for D (6 bases). V dropped 10 bases and J dropped 7 bases, with 19 bases sitting between them. The CDR3 extends over 14 amino acids. Germline V CDR1 and CDR2: SEHNR, FQNEAQ (reference sequence). CDR3 region: CATSSTGADGELFF. The DNA for the CDR3 is TGTGCCACCTCCTCTACGGGAGCGGACGGGGAGCTGTTTTTT.

The chain combines TRBV5-4 with TRBJ1-1; 9 nucleotides align to TRBD1. Germline V lookup: CDR1 SGHNT, CDR2 YYREEE (reference sequence). The CDR3 runs to 14 residues. The V and J ends lost 3 bases and 7 bases, in that order; junction bases with no gene match: 7. CDR3 sequence reads: CASSYLDRGGEAFF. CDR3 nucleotides: TGTGCCAGCAGCTATCTAGACAGGGGGGGTGAAGCTTTCTTT.

This chain joins TRBV7-8 and TRBJ2-7; no firm D call. Germline V gene lookup returns CDR1 SGHVS and CDR2 FQNEAQ. V gave up 5 bases and J gave up 4 bases, with 18 bases separating them. The CDR3 has 15 residues. The CDR3 spells CASSPSTLGRYEQYF. CDR3 nucleotides: TGTGCCAGCAGCCCCAGCACTCTGGGCAGGTACGAGCAGTACTTC.

The V and J genes are TRBV9 and TRBJ1-4, with D possibly TRBD1 on 5 matching bases. V was shortened by 4 bases and J by 5 bases, with 12 bases between the two germline ends. CDR1 is SGDLS and CDR2 is YYNGEE in the germline V gene. The CDR3 loop spans 14 amino acids. CDR3 region: CASSPQGSNEKLFF. Here the CDR3 DNA reads TGTGCCAGCAGCCCCCAGGGCTCCAATGAAAAACTGTTTTTT.

The chain joins TRBV21-1 to TRBJ2-7; the listed D gene, TRBD1, was not tested against the DNA. TRBV21-1 counts as a pseudogene. The length of the CDR3 is 15 residues. The CDR3: CASSKCRGTSYEQYV. CDR3 nucleotides: TGTGCCAGCAGCAAATGTAGGGGAACGTCCTACGAGCAGTACGTC.

The chain carries TRBV28 and TRBJ2-2, with TRBD1 identical over 7 bases. CDR3 length: 15 amino acids. Germline assignment: CDR1 MDHEN and CDR2 SYDVKM. V shed 4 bases and J 0 bases; nucleotides not matched to a gene: 2. The CDR3 coding sequence is TGTGCCAGCAGTTCGACAGGGACGAACACCGGGGAGCTGTTTTTT. Its protein product is CASSSTGTNTGELFF.

The CDR3 spells CATADPYEQYF. In DNA, the CDR3 is TGTGCCACCGCTGACCCCTACGAGCAGTACTTC. The chain has TRBV15 and TRBJ2-7; D call uncertain. In germline, CDR1 is LNHNV, CDR2 YYDKDF (reference sequence). V was pared by 8 bases and J by 2 bases, with 7 bases between. The CDR3 spans 11 residues. The variable domain in full, completed from reference TRBV15 and TRBJ2-7, reads DAMVIQNPRYQVTQFGKPVTLSCSQTLNHNVMYWYQQKSSQAPKLLFHYYDKDFNNEADTPDNFQSRRPNTSFCFLDIRSPGLGDTAMYLCATADPYEQYFGPGTRLTVT.

This clone was counted once. The V gene is TRBV7-8, the J gene TRBJ1-1, with 7 bases that match TRBD1. This CDR3 has 15 amino acids. Losses at the gene ends were 1 base for V and 11 bases for J; bases not matched to a gene: 13. Germline CDR1 reads SGHVS; CDR2 reads FQNEAQ. The CDR3 sequence: CASSLVIQGTPEAFF. CDR3 DNA sequence: TGTGCCAGCAGCTTAGTCATACAGGGGACCCCCGAGGCTTTCTTT.

The chain links TRBV4-1 to TRBJ1-1; D unresolved. In germline, CDR1 is MGHRA, CDR2 YSYEKL. This CDR3 spans 13 amino acids. Trimming removed 0 bases at V and 4 bases at J, with 6 bases between. DNA of the CDR3: TGCGCCAGCAGCCAAGAACTGTCCACTGAAGCTTTCTTT. This translates into CASSQELSTEAFF.

This clone was counted a few times. The chain carries TRBV7-6 and TRBJ2-5; possible D gene TRBD2, 5 bases. Germline CDR1 reads SGHVS; CDR2 reads FNYEAQ. CDR3 length: 14 residues. Trimming cost V 7 bases and J 8 bases, with 20 bases left between them. The CDR3 DNA reads as TGTGCCAGCACCCAGCACGGGGAAGACGATACCCAGTACTTC. It specifies CASTQHGEDDTQYF.

The chain has TRBV14 and TRBJ2-5; D is tentatively TRBD1 or TRBD2 (6 bases each). Trimming took 0 bases from V and 4 from J, leaving 24 bases between them. In germline, CDR1 is SGHDN, CDR2 FVKESK. The CDR3 length is 19 residues. The CDR3 DNA reads as TGTGCCAGCAGCCAAGATTCGGCTATTTTGCTGGGGGGCGCAGAGACCCAGTACTTC. Protein: CASSQDSAILLGGAETQYF. Full variable domain (missing parts from reference TRBV14 and TRBJ2-5): EAGVTQFPSHSVIEKGQTVTLRCDPISGHDNLYWYRRVMGKEIKFLLHFVKESKQDESGMPNNRFLAERTGGTYSTLKVQPAELEDSGVYFCASSQDSAILLGGAETQYFGPGTRLLVL.

The chain joins TRBV4-1 to TRBJ1-2; 9 nucleotides match TRBD1. V shed 4 bases, J shed 6 bases, and the junction held 3 bases outside the gene matches. This CDR3 spans 13 amino acids. Germline CDR1 and CDR2: MGHRA and YSYEKL. The CDR3 region is CASSRGTGNGYTF. The CDR3 bases are TGCGCCAGCAGCCGAGGGACAGGGAATGGCTACACCTTC.

The genes are TRBV7-3 and TRBJ2-1; 10 nucleotides match TRBD2. This CDR3 has 15 amino acids. Looked up from germline, CDR1 is SGHTA and CDR2 is FQGTGA. Germline trimming cut 6 bases from V and 7 bases from J; bases unmatched to any gene: 9. CDR3 DNA sequence: TGTGCCAGCAGTTTTAGCGGGGGGCCCATTAATGAGCAGTTCTTC. Translating gives CASSFSGGPINEQFF.

The rearrangement links TRBV4-1 to TRBJ2-3; TRBD1 matches at 7 bases. Germline assignment: CDR1 MGHRA and CDR2 YSYEKL. J was trimmed by 0 bases and V by 4 bases; bases with no gene match: 4. The CDR3 has 15 residues. The CDR3 is CASSPGQPSTDTQYF. The CDR3 bases are TGCGCCAGCAGCCCGGGACAGCCTAGCACAGATACGCAGTATTTT.

The chain links TRBV11-1 to TRBJ2-5, with D unclear. The length of the CDR3 is 10 residues. Trimming shortened V by 5 bases and J by 5 bases, and 3 bases separated the two germline ends. Germline CDR1 and CDR2: SGHAT and FQDESV (reference sequence). The CDR3 region has the DNA TGTGCCAGCAGCGGGGAGACCCAGTACTTC. Translating gives CASSGETQYF.

The chain recombines TRBV5-1 with TRBJ2-7, with a weak D call TRBD2 (5 bases). CDR3 length: 13 amino acids. Between the trimmed V and J ends, which lost 4 bases and 6 bases, there was a span of 14 bases. CDR1 and CDR2 from the germline V gene are SGHRS and YFSETQ. DNA for the CDR3: TGCGCCAGCAGCACTTCACTAGGTGGCGAGCAGTACTTC. The encoded protein is CASSTSLGGEQYF.

This chain links TRBV7-9 with TRBJ2-7, with D perhaps TRBD1 (6 bases). CDR3 size: 13 residues. The V end lost 5 bases, the J end lost 1 base, and 9 bases lay between the germline ends. CDR1 and CDR2 (germline): SEHNR, FQNEAQ (reference sequence). CDR3 sequence (DNA): TGTGCCAGCAGCCAGGGACAATCCTACGAGCAGTACTTC. Its translation is CASSQGQSYEQYF.

The chain couples TRBV7-9 to TRBJ2-3; the match to TRBD1 covers 7 bases. Per the germline V gene, CDR1 is SEHNR and CDR2 is FQNEAQ (reference sequence). V shed 4 bases, J shed 4 bases, and the junction held 5 bases outside the gene matches. This CDR3 comprises 14 residues. The CDR3 DNA is TGTGCCAGCAGCTCGAGGGACAGTCCAGATACGCAGTATTTT. Translation gives CASSSRDSPDTQYF.

V usage is TRBV5-1 and J usage is TRBJ2-7; 7 bases are a match to TRBD2. CDR1 SGHRS and CDR2 YFSETQ come from the germline V gene. This CDR3 has 13 amino acids. J lost 7 bases, V lost 3 bases, and 7 bases had no gene match. The CDR3 loop is CASSWNPAGEQYF. The CDR3 bases are TGCGCCAGCAGCTGGAACCCAGCGGGGGAGCAGTACTTC. The complete variable domain, with remaining parts taken from reference TRBV5-1 and TRBJ2-7, reads KAGVTQTPRYLIKTRGQQVTLSCSPISGHRSVSWYQQTPGQGLQFLFEYFSETQRNKGNFPGRFSGRQFSNSRSEMNVSTLELGDSALYLCASSWNPAGEQYFGPGTRLTVT.

In DNA form, the CDR3 reads TGTGCCAGCAGTTACTTTTTAGCGGGAGGGGAGACCCAGTACTTC. Its protein product is CASSYFLAGGETQYF. V usage is TRBV6-5 and J usage is TRBJ2-5, with TRBD2 matching 11 bases. The V gene end was trimmed by 1 base and the J gene end by 5 bases; junction bases not matched to a gene: 3. Germline CDR1 is MNHEY and CDR2 is SVGAGI. The CDR3 runs to 15 residues.

The CDR3 loop reads CASSLGLVYEQYF. The CDR3 DNA reads TGTGCCAGCAGTCTGGGACTAGTCTACGAGCAGTACTTC. This chain joins TRBV5-4 and TRBJ2-7; TRBD2 matches at 8 bases. The CDR3 has 13 residues. V was pared by 5 bases and J by 3 bases, with 4 bases of the junction left unmatched. CDR1 and CDR2 from the germline V gene are SGHNT and YYREEE (reference sequence). The variable domain in full, completed from reference TRBV5-4 and TRBJ2-7, reads ETGVTQSPTHLIKTRGQQVTLRCSSQSGHNTVSWYQQALGQGPQFIFQYYREEENGRGNFPPRFSGLQFPNYSSELNVNALELDDSALYLCASSLGLVYEQYFGPGTRLTVT.

The chain combines TRBV7-9 with TRBJ1-6; no clear D gene. The V gene's germline CDR1 is SEHNR and CDR2 FQNEAQ (reference sequence). CDR3 size: 15 residues. Between the trimmed V and J ends, which lost 4 bases and 10 bases, there was a span of 17 bases. This CDR3 reads CASSSTMAAGSPLHF. CDR3 DNA: TGTGCCAGCAGCTCGACCATGGCCGCGGGGTCACCCCTCCACTTT. The full variable domain, rest sourced from reference TRBV7-9 and TRBJ1-6, is DTGVSQNPRHKITKRGQNVTFRCDPISEHNRLYWYRQTLGQGPEFLTYFQNEAQLEKSRLLSDRFSAERPKGSFSTLEIQRTEQGDSAMYLCASSSTMAAGSPLHFGNGTRLTVT.